This passage covers 30 T cell receptor beta chains from one sample sequenced in a study of shared clonotypes between healthy human individuals. Sequencing was performed with immunoSEQ multiplex PCR; in TCRdb, only in-frame clones are kept and a portion is missing. Of 1.4 million to 1.5 million clones listed, around 97% were seen once; the top ten hold roughly 1.2%. The sample comprised naive CD4+ T cells sorted from blood. Indicated subset: CD45RA+ positively selected. These receptor sequences come from a man younger than 45 in good health.

The rearrangement joins TRBV29-1 to TRBJ1-1; the D gene is possibly TRBD1 (6 bases). The germline V and J ends were trimmed by 5 bases and 4 bases, with 14 bases remaining between them. The CDR3 contains 13 residues. Germline V gene sequence: CDR1 SQVTM, CDR2 ANQGSEA. The CDR3 coding sequence is TGCAGCGTTTCCAGGGGCCAGGGCACTGAAGCTTTCTTT. It encodes CSVSRGQGTEAFF.

The genes are TRBV7-9 and TRBJ1-5; tentatively, D is TRBD1 (6 bases). Trimming cost V 3 bases and J 0 bases, with 12 bases left between them. Per the germline V gene, CDR1 is SEHNR and CDR2 is FQNEAQ (reference sequence). The CDR3 is 16 residues long. CDR3 region: CASSFQGIGSNQPQHF. The DNA of the CDR3 is TGTGCCAGCAGCTTCCAGGGGATAGGTAGCAATCAGCCCCAGCATTTT.

V gene TRBV4-1 combines with J gene TRBJ2-7; a possible D gene is TRBD2 (5 bases). Germline V gene data show CDR1 as MGHRA and CDR2 as YSYEKL. Trimming removed 4 bases from V and 0 bases from J, with 13 bases in between. This CDR3 comprises 15 residues. CDR3 in DNA: TGCGCCAGCAGCCGCCTGGACTCAAGCTCCTACGAGCAGTACTTC. Amino acid sequence: CASSRLDSSSYEQYF.

J is TRBJ2-7 and V is TRBV7-9; 12 positions agree with TRBD2. The CDR3 loop spans 17 amino acids. Germline V gene data show CDR1 as SEHNR and CDR2 as FQNEAQ (reference sequence). J lost 3 bases, V lost 1 base, and 7 bases had no gene match. DNA for the CDR3: TGTGCCAGCAGCTTAGGAGCCCTAGCGGGAGGGGACTACGAGCAGTACTTC. Translating it yields CASSLGALAGGDYEQYF.

The chain employs TRBV28 and TRBJ1-1, with a possible D match to TRBD1 (6 bases). The V gene lost 4 bases and the J gene lost 4 bases, with 16 bases spanning the gap. This CDR3 has 15 amino acids. CDR1 is MDHEN, CDR2 SYDVKM, per germline. CDR3 DNA sequence: TGTGCCAGCAGTTGGGGGACAAGCCTGGGCACTGAAGCTTTCTTT. This translates into CASSWGTSLGTEAFF.

The V and J genes are TRBV14 and TRBJ2-2; perhaps D is TRBD1 or TRBD2 (5 bases each). V shed 1 base and J shed 6 bases, with 12 bases lying between them. The germline V gene encodes CDR1 SGHDN and CDR2 FVKESK. There are 15 residues in the CDR3. The CDR3 DNA reads as TGTGCCAGCAGCCAAGTCTGGGGACGGGCCGGGGAGCTGTTTTTT. Translating gives CASSQVWGRAGELFF.

The chain recombines TRBV11-2 with TRBJ1-1, with D unresolved. The V end was cut by 2 bases, the J end by 7 bases, with 11 bases between. The CDR3 is 13 residues long. From germline, CDR1 is SGHAT and CDR2 FQNNGV. For the CDR3, the DNA is TGTGCCAGCAGCTTAAGCAGGCTCCTTGAAGCTTTCTTT. Its protein product is CASSLSRLLEAFF.

The V call is TRBV18, the J call TRBJ2-7, with 8 nucleotides matching TRBD2. This CDR3 has 16 amino acids. J was trimmed by 0 bases and V by 3 bases; bases with no gene match: 7. The germline V gene encodes CDR1 KGHSH and CDR2 LQKENI. The CDR3 reads CASSPTLAASSYEQYF. For the CDR3, the DNA is TGTGCCAGCTCACCCACACTAGCGGCGAGCTCCTACGAGCAGTACTTC.

The chain uses TRBV29-1 and TRBJ2-5, with D perhaps TRBD1 (6 bases). Germline CDR1 is SQVTM and CDR2 is ANQGSEA. The V and J ends lost 7 bases and 2 bases respectively, with 17 bases between them. This CDR3 contains 14 residues. CDR3: CSATVGHRQETQYF. CDR3 nucleotides: TGCAGCGCAACTGTGGGACATCGACAAGAGACCCAGTACTTC.

This chain joins TRBV18 and TRBJ2-3; no reliable D call. Per germline, CDR1 KGHSH and CDR2 LQKENI. V dropped 4 bases and J dropped 1 base, with 12 bases sitting between them. This CDR3 is 15 amino acids long. Here the CDR3 reads CASSQEAHRTDTQYF. DNA for the CDR3: TGTGCCAGCTCACAAGAAGCGCACCGCACAGATACGCAGTATTTT.

This chain uses TRBV10-3 with TRBJ2-3; TRBD2 is a possible D gene (6 bases). CDR1 is ENHRY, CDR2 SYGVKD, per germline. CDR3 length: 15 residues. V lost 4 bases and J lost 5, with 16 bases in between. CDR3 amino acids: CAISVAPEGQDTQYF. CDR3 DNA sequence: TGTGCCATCAGTGTCGCCCCGGAGGGCCAAGATACGCAGTATTTT.

This clone occurred a few times. This chain joins TRBV4-1 and TRBJ1-1; D ambiguous. The germline gives CDR1 MGHRA, CDR2 YSYEKL. V was shortened by 1 base and J by 8 bases, with 23 bases between the two germline ends. The CDR3 is made up of 17 amino acids. The CDR3 here is CASSQVIASPGSLEAFF. Here the CDR3 DNA reads TGCGCCAGCAGCCAAGTAATAGCCTCTCCGGGTAGTCTAGAAGCTTTCTTT.

The chain recombines TRBV29-1 with TRBJ1-5; TRBD1 matches 9 bases. The V and J ends lost 8 bases and 4 bases, in that order; junction bases with no gene match: 3. The germline CDR1 and CDR2 sequences are SQVTM and ANQGSEA. This CDR3 has 12 residues. CDR3 in amino acids: CSIGQGNQPQHF. CDR3 nucleotides: TGCAGCATCGGACAGGGGAATCAGCCCCAGCATTTT.

V usage is TRBV28 and J usage is TRBJ2-3; 7 bases map to TRBD1. The CDR3 length is 16 residues. CDR1 and CDR2 (germline): MDHEN, SYDVKM. The V gene end was trimmed by 3 bases and the J gene end by 0 bases; junction bases not matched to a gene: 6. The CDR3: CASSFTQGVSTDTQYF. The CDR3 nucleotides are TGTGCCAGCAGTTTCACCCAGGGGGTGAGCACAGATACGCAGTATTTT.

This chain joins TRBV6-5 and TRBJ2-3; D remains unclear. Trimming took off 5 bases at V and 0 bases at J, with 6 bases between the two ends. CDR1 MNHEY and CDR2 SVGAGI come from the germline V gene. The CDR3 runs to 13 residues. The CDR3 sequence is CASSQDSTDTQYF. CDR3 coding DNA: TGTGCCAGCAGTCAGGACAGCACAGATACGCAGTATTTT.

This chain uses TRBV6-6 with TRBJ2-3; D not resolved. The germline V gene has CDR1 MNHNY and CDR2 SVGAGI (reference sequence). Between the trimmed V and J ends, which lost 7 bases and 2 bases, there was a span of 13 bases. CDR3 size: 14 residues. CDR3 DNA: TGTGCCAGCACATGGACGGAGAACACAGATACGCAGTATTTT. Amino acid sequence: CASTWTENTDTQYF.

The chain employs TRBV9 and TRBJ2-3, with 13 bases identical to TRBD2. The CDR3 length is 19 residues. From germline, CDR1 is SGDLS and CDR2 YYNGEE. The ends lost 4 bases at V and 4 bases at J; junction bases unmatched: 15. The CDR3: CASSPRPGTSGTGPDTQYF. CDR3 DNA: TGTGCCAGCAGCCCACGTCCCGGGACTAGCGGGACGGGGCCAGATACGCAGTATTTT.

The chain combines TRBV28 with TRBJ2-7, with D possibly TRBD1 on 6 matching bases. V was shortened by 4 bases and J by 4 bases, with 26 bases between the two germline ends. This CDR3 comprises 18 residues. Germline CDR1 is MDHEN and CDR2 is SYDVKM. CDR3 region: CASSWGRVMRVRTYEQYF. The CDR3 bases are TGTGCCAGCAGTTGGGGGCGGGTTATGAGGGTTAGGACTTACGAGCAGTACTTC.

This chain joins TRBV2 and TRBJ1-2; 8 bases match TRBD1. The CDR3 is made up of 16 amino acids. The J segment lost 4 bases and the V segment lost 4 bases, leaving 11 bases of the junction unmatched. Germline V CDR1 and CDR2: SNHLY, FYNNEI. CDR3 DNA sequence: TGTGCCAGCAGTGGGACAGGGCAACTGTGGGGCTATGGCTACACCTTC. It specifies CASSGTGQLWGYGYTF.

The CDR3 DNA follows: TGTGCCAGCAGCTTAGGATTGGGGTCTAGCAATCAGCCCCAGCATTTT. It translates to CASSLGLGSSNQPQHF. V gene TRBV11-2 combines with J gene TRBJ1-5; D remains ambiguous. V lost 1 base and J 0 bases, leaving 10 bases between the germline ends. The CDR3 length is 16 residues. Germline CDR1 and CDR2: SGHAT and FQNNGV.

The rearrangement uses TRBV7-9 and TRBJ2-1, with 7 bases matching TRBD2. J was trimmed by 3 bases and V by 4 bases; bases with no gene match: 6. Germline V gives CDR1 SEHNR, CDR2 FQNEAQ (reference sequence). This CDR3 is built from 15 residues. The CDR3 DNA follows: TGTGCCAGCAGCTCAAGACTAGCAGACTACAATGAGCAGTTCTTC. Encoded protein: CASSSRLADYNEQFF.

The rearrangement joins TRBV7-6 to TRBJ2-5; 8 bases are shared with TRBD2. This CDR3 comprises 17 residues. V shed 5 bases and J 9 bases; nucleotides not matched to a gene: 20. CDR1 is SGHVS, CDR2 FNYEAQ, per germline. CDR3 sequence (DNA): TGTGCCAGCAGCCCCGGGCGACAAAGCGGGAGTGTCGAGGCCCAGTACTTC. This codes for CASSPGRQSGSVEAQYF.

This clone was picked up one time. The chain couples TRBV7-8 to TRBJ2-1; D gene ambiguous. The CDR3 is 13 residues long. Per the germline V gene, CDR1 is SGHVS and CDR2 is FQNEAQ. Trimming shortened V by 3 bases and J by 7 bases, and 10 bases separated the two germline ends. The CDR3 protein is CASSFAVKNEQFF. The DNA of the CDR3 is TGTGCCAGCAGCTTTGCCGTGAAAAATGAGCAGTTCTTC.

The chain joins TRBV28 to TRBJ2-5; D tentatively fits TRBD1 or TRBD2 (5 bases each). The CDR3 spans 15 residues. Germline V gives CDR1 MDHEN, CDR2 SYDVKM. Between the trimmed V and J ends, which lost 1 base and 8 bases, there was a span of 17 bases. The DNA for the CDR3 is TGTGCCAGCAGTTTATACCGGGACCCGGTCTCTACCCAGTACTTC. It translates to CASSLYRDPVSTQYF.

V and J are TRBV4-3 and TRBJ2-5; 9 nucleotides line up with TRBD1. Germline-derived CDR1 and CDR2 are LGHNA and YSLEER. Losses at the gene ends were 0 bases for V and 5 bases for J; bases not matched to a gene: 7. CDR3 size: 16 residues. The CDR3 protein is CASSQDRGQGPETQYF. CDR3 nucleotide sequence: TGCGCCAGCAGCCAAGATAGGGGACAGGGCCCCGAGACCCAGTACTTC.

The V and J genes are TRBV12-2 and TRBJ1-5. TRBV12-2 is described as a pseudogene. This CDR3 is 13 amino acids long. The CDR3: CASRLRVNQPQHF. The CDR3 DNA sequence: TGTGCAAGTCGCTTAAGAGTCAATCAGCCCCAGCATTTT.

This chain connects TRBV5-1 to TRBJ2-7, with a possible D match to TRBD2 (5 bases). CDR3 length equals 14 residues. V was clipped by 0 bases and J by 6 bases, with 13 bases between them. Germline lookup yields CDR1 SGHRS and CDR2 YFSETQ. CDR3 sequence reads: CASSLDLALGEQYF. CDR3 DNA sequence: TGCGCCAGCAGCTTGGATCTAGCATTGGGCGAGCAGTACTTC.

The chain recombines TRBV11-1 with TRBJ1-2; D is possibly TRBD1 (5 bases). V was pared by 5 bases and J by 6 bases, with 22 bases between. This CDR3 has 16 amino acids. Germline V gives CDR1 SGHAT, CDR2 FQDESV (reference sequence). CDR3 protein: CASSGETLQAANGYTF. CDR3 coding DNA: TGTGCCAGCAGCGGCGAAACCTTACAGGCGGCGAATGGCTACACCTTC.

The table lists this clone with a count of one. Different DNA sequences within this sample yield the same CDR3. V usage is TRBV6-1 and J usage is TRBJ2-7; D possibly corresponds to TRBD1 (6 bases). Trimming shortened V by 3 bases and J by 3 bases, and 6 bases separated the two germline ends. CDR1 is MNHNS and CDR2 is SASEGT in the germline V gene. This CDR3 has 12 amino acids. The CDR3 nucleotides read TGTGCCAGCAGTGACAGGGGCTACGAGCAGTACTTC. Residues: CASSDRGYEQYF.

The chain uses TRBV6-6 and TRBJ2-5, with D possibly TRBD2 on 6 matching bases. The CDR3 has 11 amino acids. Per the germline V gene, CDR1 is MNHNY and CDR2 is SVGAGI (reference sequence). The germline V and J ends were trimmed by 11 bases and 5 bases, with 12 bases remaining between them. CDR3 loop: CAVSGYETQYF. As DNA, the CDR3 is TGTGCCGTTAGCGGCTATGAGACCCAGTACTTC.